The present TCR beta chain was sequenced within a study of T cells in tuberculosis. On the study more broadly: CD1B tetramers identified T cells specific for mycobacterial lipid GMM.

CDR3 size: 13 residues. Germline loops: CDR1 SGHTA, CDR2 FQGNSA. Trimming left V 8 bases short and J 3 bases short, with 11 bases between. Libraries were prepared by immunoSEQ multiplex PCR; TCRdb keeps only in-frame clonotypes and omits some of them. This sample carries 30,000 or so clones, just under 97% of them seen once, and the ten largest clones take 2.4%. This chain joins TRBV7-2 and TRBJ1-3, with D perhaps matching TRBD1 (5 bases). The source is a donor between 10 and 35 years old with latent tuberculosis or without tuberculosis infection. The sample was PBMCs. CDR3 sequence reads: CASRVQGGNTIYF. In DNA, the CDR3 is TGTGCCAGCCGCGTCCAGGGTGGAAACACCATATATTTT.